A single sample is the source of the 4 T cell receptor beta chains below, sequenced in a study of STAT5B mutations in CD4+ large granular lymphocyte leukemia. TCRdb keeps only in-frame clones here, not all; method: immunoSEQ multiplex PCR. The table has some 30,000 clones, 81% seen once. The specimen was CD4+ T cells from blood buffy coats. Receptors originate from a human donor in good health.

This chain links TRBV28 with TRBJ2-1; TRBD2 agrees at 9 bases. This CDR3 region has 16 residues. The trim removed 4 bases at V and 7 bases at J, leaving 11 bases unmatched. Germline loops: CDR1 MDHEN, CDR2 SYDVKM. The chain's CDR3 is CASSSTLAGPNNEQFF. CDR3 DNA: TGTGCCAGCAGTTCTACTCTAGCGGGACCGAATAATGAGCAGTTCTTC.

The chain employs TRBV29-1 and TRBJ1-1; D is uncertain. The CDR3 consists of 13 residues. Germline CDR1 SQVTM, CDR2 ANQGSEA. The V end was cut by 7 bases, the J end by 0 bases, with 12 bases between. The CDR3 region has the DNA TGCAGCGCCGATACGGGAATGAACACTGAAGCTTTCTTT. It is translated as CSADTGMNTEAFF.

The chain combines TRBV5-4 with TRBJ2-1; 12 positions match TRBD2. With V trimmed by 3 bases and J by 7 bases, 8 bases remained unmatched. Looked up from germline, CDR1 is SGHNT and CDR2 is YYREEE (reference sequence). The CDR3 has 16 amino acids. CDR3 nucleotide sequence: TGTGCCAGCAGCTCCCGGACTAGCGGGGCGGGGAATGAGCAGTTCTTC. It encodes CASSSRTSGAGNEQFF.

The chain employs TRBV11-3 and TRBJ2-7; TRBD2 is a possible D gene (6 bases). From germline, CDR1 is SGHNT and CDR2 YENEEA. This CDR3 region has 14 residues. Trimming cost V 6 bases and J 3 bases, with 15 bases left between them. In nucleotides, the CDR3 is TGTGCCAGCAGAGCCGGGACTCACTGCTACGAGCAGTACTTC. This gives the protein CASRAGTHCYEQYF. The entire variable domain, with the rest obtained from reference TRBV11-3 and TRBJ2-7, is as follows: EAGVVQSPRYKIIEKKQPVAFWCNPISGHNTLYWYLQNLGQGPELLIRYENEEAVDDSQLPKDRFSAERLKGVDSTLKIQPAELGDSAVYLCASRAGTHCYEQYFGPGTRLTVT.